This T cell receptor beta chain was captured in a study of blood T cell repertoires in COVID-19. Looking at the study overall: Researchers got acute and convalescent COVID-19 samples from the United States, Italy and Spain. T cells, B-cell-depleted T cells, or PBMCs provided the cDNA or gDNA that served as material.

The authors' processing: Counts of nucleated cells, estimated from reference gene primer amplification, were obtained. Measured with immunoSEQ multiplex PCR; TCRdb has only the in-frame clones, and not every one. The DNA was the basis for D and trimming; V, J and clone size are from that table. Of about 40,000 clones in the sample, roughly 87% are singletons; the top ten hold roughly a tenth. The CDR3 length is 15 residues. Germline values: CDR1 KGHSH, CDR2 LQKENI. V lost 2 bases and J 3 bases, leaving 12 bases between the germline ends. The chain is built from TRBV18 and TRBJ2-3, with D tentatively TRBD2 (6 bases). The sequence came from an elderly woman with active COVID-19. Specimen: peripheral blood. The CDR3 coding sequence is TGTGCCAGCTCACCAAGCTTAGCGGAAACAGATACGCAGTATTTT. It yields the protein CASSPSLAETDTQYF.